These 18 T cell receptor beta chains were all obtained from the same sample, sequenced in a study of blood T cell repertoires in COVID-19. TCRdb's table, derived via immunoSEQ multiplex PCR, lists solely in-frame clones and lacks some. The sample lists over 35,000 clones, under 95% seen once, with roughly 20% in the top ten. The sequenced material came from peripheral blood. The receptors were gathered from a man between 65 and 80 years old with active COVID-19.

CDR3 DNA sequence: TGTGCCAGCAGTTTAGCAAGCGGGGCCCCGTCCCCCCAAGAGACCCAGTACTTC. This translates into CASSLASGAPSPQETQYF. V is TRBV28 and J is TRBJ2-5; 7 bases map to TRBD2. The V segment lost 2 bases and the J segment 1 base; nucleotides outside the gene matches: 13. The CDR3 length is 18 residues. Looked up from germline, CDR1 is MDHEN and CDR2 is SYDVKM.

The chain has TRBV28 and TRBJ1-5, with 7 bases lining up with TRBD1. CDR3 length: 16 residues. The V segment lost 5 bases and the J segment 6 bases; nucleotides outside the gene matches: 13. CDR1 is MDHEN, CDR2 SYDVKM, per germline. The CDR3 DNA sequence: TGTGCCAGCAGTGTATACAACAGGGGTGGAGGTCAGCCCCAGCATTTT. It is translated as CASSVYNRGGGQPQHF.

V usage is TRBV7-3 and J usage is TRBJ2-2, with a tentative D call TRBD2 (5 bases). CDR3 size: 14 residues. The germline gives CDR1 SGHTA, CDR2 FQGTGA. With 6 bases removed from V and 0 bases from J, the gap between germline ends came to 8 bases. The CDR3 DNA follows: TGTGCCAGCAGGGCGGGTACGAACACCGGGGAGCTGTTTTTT. Amino acid sequence: CASRAGTNTGELFF.

The chain couples TRBV11-2 to TRBJ1-1; D is possibly TRBD1 (6 bases). Germline V CDR1 and CDR2: SGHAT, FQNNGV. This CDR3 has 14 residues. The V and J ends lost 1 base and 10 bases respectively, with 16 bases between them. For the CDR3, the DNA is TGTGCCAGCAGCTTAGGCGGGGGCGAAGTTCCAGCTTTCTTT. As protein: CASSLGGGEVPAFF.

This chain links TRBV19 with TRBJ2-7; D uncertain. Germline CDR1 and CDR2: LNHDA and SQIVND (reference sequence). V was clipped by 1 base and J by 3 bases, with 10 bases between them. The CDR3 is 14 residues long. CDR3 in DNA: TGTGCCAGTAGTATAGTCGGCGGAAGCTACGAGCAGTACTTC. The encoded protein is CASSIVGGSYEQYF.

The chain employs TRBV5-5 and TRBJ2-3; D not resolved. The CDR3 covers 14 residues. Per the germline V gene, CDR1 is SGHKS and CDR2 is YYEKEE (reference sequence). Trimming took 1 base from V and 2 from J, leaving 8 bases between them. The CDR3 protein is CASSLTTSTDTQYF. CDR3 bases: TGTGCCAGCAGCTTGACCACATCCACAGATACGCAGTATTTT. Full variable domain (remainder filled in from reference TRBV5-5 and TRBJ2-3): DAGVTQSPTHLIKTRGQQVTLRCSPISGHKSVSWYQQVLGQGPQFIFQYYEKEERGRGNFPDRFSARQFPNYSSELNVNALLLGDSALYLCASSLTTSTDTQYFGPGTRLTVL.

The CDR3 reads CASSLRALSTDTQYF. CDR3 nucleotide sequence: TGTGCCAGCAGCCTCAGGGCGCTTAGCACAGATACGCAGTATTTT. The genes are TRBV6-5 and TRBJ2-3, with D maybe TRBD1 (5 bases). The V gene's germline CDR1 is MNHEY and CDR2 SVGAGI. V was shortened by 6 bases and J by 0 bases, with 13 bases between the two germline ends. The CDR3 has 15 amino acids.

This chain connects TRBV7-2 to TRBJ2-7; 7 bases align to TRBD1. V lost 4 bases and J lost 2; bases outside the gene matches: 5. The CDR3 loop spans 14 amino acids. CDR1 SGHTA and CDR2 FQGNSA come from the germline V gene. The chain's CDR3 is CASSYSQGTYEQYF. CDR3 in DNA: TGTGCCAGCAGCTACTCACAGGGGACCTACGAGCAGTACTTC.

The chain is built from TRBV18 and TRBJ2-6; 7 bases match TRBD1. This CDR3 contains 19 residues. The V gene's germline CDR1 is KGHSH and CDR2 LQKENI. V lost 3 bases and J lost 0; bases outside the gene matches: 11. The CDR3 reads CASSPQGQTLNSGANVLTF. In DNA, the CDR3 is TGTGCCAGCTCACCCCAGGGACAGACGCTTAACTCTGGGGCCAACGTCCTGACTTTC.

V gene TRBV19 combines with J gene TRBJ1-5; 7 nucleotides agree with TRBD1. This CDR3 has 16 amino acids. Germline V lookup: CDR1 LNHDA, CDR2 SQIVND (reference sequence). Trimming at V came to 4 bases and at J to 0 bases, leaving 6 bases not matched to a gene. The CDR3 reads CASSRIQGYSNQPQHF. The CDR3 nucleotides are TGTGCCAGTAGTAGGATACAGGGGTATAGCAATCAGCCCCAGCATTTT. Combining the CDR3 with reference TRBV19 and TRBJ1-5 gives the whole variable domain DGGITQSPKYLFRKEGQNVTLSCEQNLNHDAMYWYRQDPGQGLRLIYYSQIVNDFQKGDIAEGYSVSREKKESFPLTVTSAQKNPTAFYLCASSRIQGYSNQPQHFGDGTRLSIL.

V and J are TRBV11-2 and TRBJ2-2, with 10 bases identical to TRBD2. Germline loops: CDR1 SGHAT, CDR2 FQNNGV. After removal of 1 base from V and 0 bases from J, the junction contained 5 bases not matched to a gene. CDR3 length: 18 amino acids. CDR3 nucleotide sequence: TGTGCCAGCAGCTTAGGTCTAGCGGGGGAGGCGAACACCGGGGAGCTGTTTTTT. This gives the protein CASSLGLAGEANTGELFF.

The rearrangement uses TRBV4-2 and TRBJ2-7, with a tentative D call TRBD2 (5 bases). Germline V gene lookup returns CDR1 LGHNA and CDR2 YNFKEQ. Deletions cut 3 bases from V and 5 bases from J, with 17 bases between. The CDR3 loop spans 15 amino acids. CDR3: CASSHYGLELDEQYF. DNA of the CDR3: TGTGCCAGCAGCCATTACGGACTCGAACTGGACGAGCAGTACTTC.

V usage is TRBV18 and J usage is TRBJ2-7; 9 nucleotides agree with TRBD1. Germline trimming cut 1 base from V and 6 bases from J; bases unmatched to any gene: 7. The CDR3 extends over 15 amino acids. Germline assignment: CDR1 KGHSH and CDR2 LQKENI. The CDR3 reads CASSPRRTGEGEQYF. The CDR3 DNA reads as TGTGCCAGCTCACCACGGAGGACAGGGGAGGGCGAGCAGTACTTC.

Remarks on this clone: The junction departs from germline at one end; a sequencing error may be responsible. The chain joins TRBV4-1 to TRBJ2-2; maybe TRBD1 (6 bases). Germline V gene data show CDR1 as MGHRA and CDR2 as YSYEKL. The CDR3 is 16 residues long. The CDR3, as DNA: TGCGCCAGCAGCCACCGGACAGAAATAAACATCGGGGAGCTGTTTTTT. Its protein product is CASSHRTEINIGELFF.

The rearrangement links TRBV7-3 to TRBJ2-1, with D unresolved. The germline gives CDR1 SGHTA, CDR2 FQGTGA. The CDR3 contains 13 residues. With 5 bases removed from V and 0 bases from J, the gap between germline ends came to 5 bases. In DNA form, the CDR3 reads TGTGCCAGCAGCCTTAGCTCCTACAATGAGCAGTTCTTC. Residues: CASSLSSYNEQFF.

V and J are TRBV7-2 and TRBJ2-3; possible D gene TRBD1, 6 bases. V was clipped by 5 bases and J by 2 bases, with 14 bases between them. The germline gives CDR1 SGHTA, CDR2 FQGNSA. The CDR3 has 15 amino acids. The CDR3 bases are TGTGCCAGCAGCCCAACTACAGGGAACACAGATACGCAGTATTTT. This encodes CASSPTTGNTDTQYF.

The chain combines TRBV4-3 with TRBJ1-2; no clear D. CDR1 and CDR2 from the germline V gene are LGHNA and YSLEER. Deletions cut 4 bases from V and 2 bases from J, with 8 bases between. The CDR3 covers 13 residues. The CDR3 loop reads CASSPSGNYGYTF. In nucleotides, the CDR3 is TGCGCCAGCAGCCCCTCGGGGAACTATGGCTACACCTTC.

The chain carries TRBV7-9 and TRBJ2-1, with 13 bases aligning to TRBD2. CDR1 is SEHNR and CDR2 is FQNEAQ in the germline V gene (reference sequence). This CDR3 comprises 17 residues. V lost 1 base and J lost 3; bases outside the gene matches: 3. The CDR3 spells CASSLDGLAGDYNEQFF. In DNA, the CDR3 is TGTGCCAGCAGCTTAGACGGACTAGCGGGAGACTACAATGAGCAGTTCTTC.